This T cell receptor beta chain comes out of a study of blood T cell repertoires in COVID-19. About the study: The United States, Italy and Spain provided the acute and convalescent COVID-19 samples.

In the original processing: Estimates of nucleated cell counts were drawn from the amplification of reference gene primers. TCRdb keeps only in-frame clones here, not all; method: immunoSEQ multiplex PCR. V, J and clone size were drawn from that table, and D and trimming were deduced from the DNA. This sample yields under 200,000 clones, of which 75% to 95% are seen a single time; 0.53% belongs to the top ten. The CDR3 runs to 15 residues. V lost 3 bases, J lost 4 bases, and 7 bases stayed unmatched. Germline lookup yields CDR1 SGHNT and CDR2 YYREEE (reference sequence). The receptor was derived from a man aged 50 to 59 with acute or convalescent COVID-19. The sequenced sample was peripheral blood. The chain combines TRBV5-4 with TRBJ1-2; 9 positions match TRBD1. The CDR3 loop reads CASSYTGGASYGYTF. The DNA for the CDR3 is TGTGCCAGCAGCTATACAGGGGGCGCGAGCTATGGCTACACCTTC.